This T cell receptor (beta chain) was found in a study of blood T cell repertoires in COVID-19 (dated by TCRdb to the early 2020s). The study in broad terms: Samples covering the acute and convalescent phases of COVID-19 were provided by collaborators in the United States, Italy and Spain. A freely available public database, intended as a resource for researchers studying the immune response to SARS-CoV-2, is where the repertoires were released. Nearly every sample came with metadata listing a de-identified subject ID, COVID-19 status, age in years and sex. The material from the prospective study consisted of cDNA or gDNA derived from T cells, B-cell-depleted T cells, or PBMCs. Samples came from the ongoing ImmuneRACE study (first 160 participants) plus 1,254 subjects from 6 global collaborators. The dataset comprised deeply sampled blood TCRbeta repertoires from subjects exposed to, actively infected with, or recovered from COVID-19. Where available, HLA class I and class II types were taken from metadata supplied by the sample provider and were not determined by assay-based typing.

Results the study describes overall, beyond this receptor: How much clinical and demographic metadata was included differed by source and by participant, and the metadata was provided uncurated.

Concerning this clone itself: The antigen it binds to is not known. No base quality values were provided; no much bigger clone lies one nucleotide off.

Participants in the prospective study were aged roughly 18 to 89 years, lived in more than 20 United States geographic areas, and enrolled through a virtual design. In the prospective study, cohorts were assigned on the basis of participant-reported clinical history obtained from a screening survey and a study questionnaire. A participant counted as exposed if, within 2 weeks of entering the study, that participant had been in contact with someone who had a PCR-confirmed or clinician-diagnosed COVID-19 case. Each participant in the prospective study had whole blood, serum and a nasopharyngeal or oropharyngeal swab collected by mobile phlebotomists. Prospective study participants could optionally give additional blood draws and questionnaires over an approximately two-month period. Before DNA extraction, prospective study blood samples were shipped either frozen or at room temperature. The immunoSEQ Assay, a bias-controlled multiplex PCR, was used to amplify TCRbeta CDR3 regions from genomic DNA. For the original study's pipeline: Nucleated cell counts per sample were estimated from amplification of reference gene primers within the assay. To quantify the absolute abundance of each unique TCRbeta CDR3 rearrangement, sequence reads were collapsed and filtered. For each sample, productive Simpson clonality was calculated as the square root of Simpson's diversity index across productive rearrangements. TCRdb holds this immuneACCESS table with in-frame rearrangements only. Some clones are missing; in checked studies, unresolved V genes explain under half, and the rest has no known cause. Clonal size and the V and J genes are those of that table, whereas D and trimming came from the DNA. Counted in this sample were 200,000 to 300,000 clones; around four fifths of them appeared once. About 3.6% of the sample is taken by the ten largest.

The CDR3, cysteine through phenylalanine, is 15 amino acids long. CDR3 DNA is the only sequence kept; it has 45 bases, read in frame from the first base. The germline V gene provides CDR1 SGHTA and CDR2 FQGNSA. Trimming takes 3 bases off V and 7 bases off J; junction bases not matched to a gene: 7. The TCR originated in a woman in her thirties or forties who had been exposed to COVID-19. The chain joins TRBV7-2 to TRBJ2-1, and 9 junction bases match TRBD2. Specimen: PBMCs or T cells enriched from blood (not recorded which). The CDR3: CASSFRGGAGNEQFF. Read as DNA, the sequence is TGTGCCAGCAGCTTTCGCGGGGGGGCTGGGAATGAGCAGTTCTTC.